The rows below give T cell receptor beta chains drawn from one sample of a study of cytomegalovirus exposure and HLA in healthy donors. TCRdb's copy holds only in-frame clones and misses some; the assay was immunoSEQ multiplex PCR. The sample has 180,000 or so clones, around 84% seen once. The sequenced sample consisted of PBMCs. All receptors come from a woman aged 30 to 39 in good health and CMV-seropositive. Each CDR3 is given with its conserved first and last residue. Each record gives: CDR3 length, D gene, J gene, V gene, CDR3 protein. A D gene is named only where the DNA matches it firmly.

>11|.|TRBJ2-7|TRBV19
CASSDTYEQYF
>13|TRBD1|TRBJ2-7|TRBV15
CATPDRASYEQYF
>11|.|TRBJ2-2|TRBV6-5
CASSRAGELFF
>13|.|TRBJ2-7|TRBV27
CASSLARSYEQYF
>10|.|TRBJ2-1|TRBV20-1
CSALSNEQFF
>17|.|TRBJ1-3|TRBV29-1
CSVEEGGGRTSGNTIYF
>14|.|TRBJ2-1|TRBV5-1
CASSLGGPYNEQFF
>14|TRBD1|TRBJ1-1|TRBV27
CASSLDRGLTEAFF
>11|.|TRBJ2-5|TRBV18
CASSLEETQYF
>16|TRBD1|TRBJ1-4|TRBV9
CASSSGQASTNEKLFF
>14|.|TRBJ2-2|TRBV6-4
CASSDTHGTGELFF
>16|TRBD2|TRBJ2-1|TRBV6-5
CASSYESSGSYNEQFF
>19|TRBD1|TRBJ1-5|TRBV7-6
CASSLLEGQGESGNQPQHF
>13|.|TRBJ1-1|TRBV18
CASSPSRGTEAFF
>14|.|TRBJ1-3|TRBV14
CASSQQFSGNTIYF
>14|TRBD2|TRBJ2-7|TRBV5-1
CASSFGGSFYEQYF
>12|TRBD2|TRBJ2-7|TRBV28
CASRGLAGEQYF
>15|.|TRBJ2-2|TRBV7-8
CASSLYSSNTGELFF
>18|TRBD2|TRBJ2-1|TRBV7-9
CASSLGHLGTSGSNEQFF
>13|TRBD1|TRBJ1-5|TRBV11-2
CASSSDREQPQHF
>18|TRBD1|TRBJ2-2|TRBV7-3
CASSFIRGTGRTAGELFF
>15|TRBD1|TRBJ2-2|TRBV2
CASKGQTTNTGELFF
>15|.|TRBJ1-5|TRBV27
CASRRGRDSNQPQHF
>14|TRBD2|TRBJ2-1|TRBV29-1
CSDGTSGFYNEQFF
>14|TRBD1|TRBJ2-3|TRBV5-1
CASSSRQGVDTQYF
>17|TRBD2|TRBJ2-7|TRBV29-1
CSVRGLAGEGATYEQYF
>14|TRBD2|TRBJ2-7|TRBV9
CASSASGTSLEQYF
>11|.|TRBJ1-2|TRBV29-1
CSSADNYGYTF
>14|.|TRBJ2-7|TRBV27
CASSLGQRYYEQYF
>15|TRBD2|TRBJ2-7|TRBV5-6
CASSLSGLSSYEQYF
>18|TRBD2|TRBJ2-1|TRBV6-9
CAKWSGRNLRPSYNEQFF
>15|.|TRBJ1-5|TRBV6-1
CASRAGRETNQPQHF
>13|.|TRBJ2-3|TRBV2
CASNRVGGDTQYF
>15|.|TRBJ1-1|TRBV29-1
CSASPWTPQNTEAFF
>12|.|TRBJ2-7|TRBV11-3
CASSLDGYEQYF
>14|TRBD1|TRBJ1-2|TRBV29-1
CSVWGAQGIYGYTF
>14|TRBD1|TRBJ1-5|TRBV28
CASGDRGSNQPQHF
>14|.|TRBJ2-5|TRBV5-8
CASSSRGLVETQYF
>15|TRBD1|TRBJ2-1|TRBV5-6
CASSLRRTGYNEQFF
>16|.|TRBJ2-1|TRBV2
CATPGPLAASYNEQFF
>15|.|TRBJ1-4|TRBV2
CASRTQALDNEKLFF
>15|.|TRBJ2-7|TRBV5-6
CASSSKRLANYEQYF
>17|.|TRBJ1-5|TRBV5-6
CASSFWYGVRDNQPQHF
>14|.|TRBJ1-4|TRBV30
CAWRAGGTNEKLFF
>13|.|TRBJ2-2|TRBV28
CASRRQVRGELFF
>16|.|TRBJ2-4|TRBV6-5
CASSYSGRGAKNIQYF
>15|TRBD2|TRBJ2-3|TRBV5-1
CASSLSGKSTDTQYF
>14|TRBD1|TRBJ2-3|TRBV19
CASSSTGDSDTQYF
>15|TRBD1|TRBJ2-7|TRBV6-6
CASTNLGTGKYEQYF
>15|.|TRBJ2-1|TRBV7-2
CASTANSPSGSEQFF
>14|.|TRBJ2-1|TRBV28
CASSLWSSYNEQFF
>15|.|TRBJ2-5|TRBV28
CASSFAGGVSETQYF
>15|.|TRBJ2-1|TRBV30
CAWSVGGASYNEQFF
>15|TRBD2|TRBJ2-5|TRBV11-2
CASSLALGGSKTQYF
>12|.|TRBJ2-2|TRBV28
CASSLRRGELFF
>15|.|TRBJ1-1|TRBV28
CASSSRRPMNTEAFF
>15|TRBD2|TRBJ2-7|TRBV5-6
CASSRTSGWSYEQYF
>13|TRBD1|TRBJ1-2|TRBV6-5
CASSLQGERGYTF
>14|.|TRBJ2-3|TRBV5-6
CASSLQGPRDTQYF
>12|.|TRBJ1-2|TRBV5-1
CASSLTSDGYTF